This T cell receptor (beta chain) stems from a study of blood T cell repertoires in COVID-19. Overall study: PBMCs, B-cell-depleted T cells, or T cells provided the cDNA or gDNA that made up the material.

The authors' processing: Reference gene primers were amplified, and this amplification served to estimate nucleated cell counts. Sequencing was performed with immunoSEQ multiplex PCR; in TCRdb, only in-frame clones are kept and a portion is missing. V and J calls and clone size are copied from that table; D and trimming were computed from the DNA. The table shows 350,000 to 550,000 clones, with more than 85% occurring only once. Germline trimming cut 6 bases from V and 5 bases from J; bases unmatched to any gene: 11. The CDR3 extends over 16 amino acids. CDR1 MDHEN and CDR2 SYDVKM come from the germline V gene.

Sequencing input: peripheral blood. The origin of this receptor is a woman in her twenties or thirties with acute or convalescent COVID-19. This chain links TRBV28 with TRBJ2-5, with 11 bases aligning to TRBD2. CDR3 residues: CASRPLAGGRRETQYF. CDR3 bases: TGTGCCAGCAGGCCTCTAGCGGGGGGTCGGCGGGAGACCCAGTACTTC. Full variable domain (missing parts from reference TRBV28 and TRBJ2-5): DVKVTQSSRYLVKRTGEKVFLECVQDMDHENMFWYRQDPGLGLRLIYFSYDVKMKEKGDIPEGYSVSREKKERFSLILESASTNQTSMYLCASRPLAGGRRETQYFGPGTRLLVL.